This T cell receptor beta chain was recorded in a study of regulatory T cells in long-lasting Graves disease. Time point: newly diagnosed GD, antithyroid drugs for less than 3 months. TCR sequences were obtained from RNA taken from PBMCs. This clonotype showed up many times. One junction end does not reproduce the germline sequence, and a read error may be involved. The CDR3 extends over 11 amino acids. Germline CDR1 DFQATT, CDR2 SNEGSKA (reference sequence). The TCR beta library used iRepertoire HTBI primers with Arm-PCR amplification of CDR3. One entry per CDR3 protein, called by TCRdb with MiXCR from the multiplex PCR reads. The repertoire consists of some 490,000 distinct CDR3 sequences, with 12% occurring once and the leading ten covering roughly 8.9%. The same data also contributed to another study, on T cells in Graves' hyperthyroidism and ophthalmopathy.

The sequences come from peripheral blood mononuclear cells (PBMCs), collected at new diagnosis, from a patient treated with antithyroid drugs. This TCR was recovered from a woman in her 30s with Graves disease. This chain connects TRBV20-1 to TRBJ2-5; 15 bases map to TRBD2. The CDR3 region is CSARGLAGGYF. The CDR3 DNA reads as TGCAGTGCCCGGGGACTAGCGGGAGGTTATTTC.